Below, 26 T cell receptor beta chains from the same sample are listed, as sequenced in a study of cytomegalovirus exposure and HLA in healthy donors (dated by TCRdb to between 2016 and 2019). The method was the immunoSEQ multiplex PCR assay. For the multiplex PCR, a mixture combining 60 forward primers for TCR Vbeta segments and 13 reverse primers for TCR Jbeta segments was used. TCRdb's version of the immuneACCESS table is confined to in-frame rearrangements and falls short of the full clone set. An unresolved V gene accounts for under half of the shortfall where checked; the remainder is of unknown origin. The table for this sample lists 40,000 to 60,000 clones; approximately 77% of them were counted only once. Less than 9.5% of the sample is in the top ten clones. The sequencing input was PBMCs. The receptors come from a woman in her forties or fifties in good health and CMV-seronegative.

The CDR3 reads CSVDAGGTDTQYF. Written as DNA, the CDR3 is TGCAGCGTTGACGCGGGGGGCACAGATACGCAGTATTTT. The chain links TRBV29-1 to TRBJ2-3; 7 positions match TRBD2. V lost 3 bases to trimming and J lost 1 base; unmatched junction nucleotides: 1. The germline V gene encodes CDR1 SQVTM and CDR2 ANQGSEA. The CDR3 extends over 13 amino acids.

This clone was seen just once. The genes are TRBV2 and TRBJ2-7; D gene unclear. Germline CDR1 and CDR2: SNHLY and FYNNEI. Between the trimmed V and J ends, which lost 5 bases and 4 bases, there was a span of 6 bases. This CDR3 is 11 amino acids long. The CDR3 DNA sequence: TGTGCCAGCAGTTACAGATACGAGCAGTACTTC. Its protein product is CASSYRYEQYF.

J is TRBJ2-5 and V is TRBV6-4; 11 bases are shared with TRBD2. The CDR3 contains 15 residues. The germline V gene encodes CDR1 MRHNA and CDR2 SNTAGT. J lost 2 bases, V lost 6 bases, and 5 bases had no gene match. The CDR3 loop reads CASSPGTSGQETQYF. CDR3 bases: TGTGCCAGCAGCCCCGGGACTAGCGGACAAGAGACCCAGTACTTC.

The chain has TRBV5-1 and TRBJ2-7; D is possibly TRBD1 (6 bases). This CDR3 region has 15 residues. CDR1 and CDR2 from the germline V gene are SGHRS and YFSETQ. V lost 2 bases and J 0 bases, leaving 12 bases between the germline ends. This chain's CDR3 is CASSFLRGNSYEQYF. CDR3 nucleotide sequence: TGCGCCAGCAGCTTCCTCAGGGGAAACTCCTACGAGCAGTACTTC. Based on the CDR3 plus reference TRBV5-1 and TRBJ2-7, the full variable domain is KAGVTQTPRYLIKTRGQQVTLSCSPISGHRSVSWYQQTPGQGLQFLFEYFSETQRNKGNFPGRFSGRQFSNSRSEMNVSTLELGDSALYLCASSFLRGNSYEQYFGPGTRLTVT.

The chain links TRBV28 to TRBJ2-5; TRBD2 is a possible D gene (7 bases). The CDR3 runs to 14 residues. Between the trimmed V and J ends, which lost 8 bases and 4 bases, there was a span of 17 bases. Germline V CDR1 and CDR2: MDHEN, SYDVKM. The CDR3 DNA is TGTGCCAGCCTCGGAGGGGGGGCATCAGAGACCCAGTACTTC. Translating it yields CASLGGGASETQYF. The variable domain in full, completed from reference TRBV28 and TRBJ2-5, reads DVKVTQSSRYLVKRTGEKVFLECVQDMDHENMFWYRQDPGLGLRLIYFSYDVKMKEKGDIPEGYSVSREKKERFSLILESASTNQTSMYLCASLGGGASETQYFGPGTRLLVL.

The V gene is TRBV18, the J gene TRBJ1-2, with 7 bases that match TRBD1. The CDR3 sequence is 15 residues long. V shed 6 bases and J 1 base; nucleotides not matched to a gene: 8. Germline V CDR1 and CDR2: KGHSH, LQKENI. CDR3 nucleotides: TGTGCCAGCTCCCTGACAGGGAATTTTAACTATGGCTACACCTTC. Protein product: CASSLTGNFNYGYTF.

The table lists this clone with a count of one. The V call is TRBV11-3, the J call TRBJ2-2; 10 bases fit TRBD1. The V segment lost 4 bases and the J segment 7 bases; nucleotides outside the gene matches: 12. The CDR3 spans 17 residues. The germline CDR1 and CDR2 sequences are SGHNT and YENEEA. The CDR3 protein is CASSSQAGTGEYGELFF. In DNA form, the CDR3 reads TGTGCCAGCAGCTCTCAGGCCGGGACAGGGGAGTACGGGGAGCTGTTTTTT.

This chain joins TRBV9 and TRBJ2-1; D is possibly TRBD1 (5 bases). This CDR3 contains 12 residues. Germline CDR1 is SGDLS and CDR2 is YYNGEE. With 0 bases removed from V and 10 bases from J, the gap between germline ends came to 8 bases. For the CDR3, the DNA is TGTGCCAGCAGCGTAGTAAGGGGCGAGCAGTTCTTC. Amino acids: CASSVVRGEQFF.

The V call is TRBV2, the J call TRBJ1-5; 8 bases are a match to TRBD1. The germline V gene has CDR1 SNHLY and CDR2 FYNNEI. This CDR3 is 14 amino acids long. V lost 5 bases, J lost 7 bases, and 7 bases stayed unmatched. CDR3 coding DNA: TGTGCCAGCAGTCCTGGACAGGGAAAACAGCCCCAGCATTTT. As protein: CASSPGQGKQPQHF.

The chain employs TRBV10-3 and TRBJ1-3; no reliable D call. CDR1 ENHRY and CDR2 SYGVKD come from the germline V gene. This CDR3 has 18 amino acids. V gave up 0 bases and J gave up 3 bases, with 18 bases separating them. The DNA for the CDR3 is TGTGCCATCAGTGAGTCTACCGGACCGGGAAGTTATGGAAACACCATATATTTT. Translating gives CAISESTGPGSYGNTIYF.

V and J are TRBV28 and TRBJ1-2; 8 bases are shared with TRBD1. This CDR3 is 14 amino acids long. Germline V gene data show CDR1 as MDHEN and CDR2 as SYDVKM. The junction had 7 bases not matched to a gene; V was cut back by 4 bases and J by 6 bases. In nucleotides, the CDR3 is TGTGCCAGCAGTTCAGGGGGCGCCTGGGATGGCTACACCTTC. Its translation is CASSSGGAWDGYTF.

The CDR3 region is CASRVQHFLQPQHF. CDR3 nucleotide sequence: TGTGCCAGCAGAGTACAGCATTTCCTTCAGCCCCAGCATTTT. The chain combines TRBV6-6 with TRBJ1-5; the D is unclear. This CDR3 is built from 14 residues. Between the trimmed V and J ends, which lost 6 bases and 6 bases, there was a span of 15 bases. CDR1 is MNHNY, CDR2 SVGAGI, per germline (reference sequence).

The chain joins TRBV5-1 to TRBJ2-7; 12 bases line up with TRBD2. The length of the CDR3 is 15 residues. Germline V gives CDR1 SGHRS, CDR2 YFSETQ. The V segment lost 6 bases and the J segment 4 bases; nucleotides outside the gene matches: 8. The CDR3 DNA is TGCGCCAGCAAGTGGACTAGCGGGACCCATTACGAGCAGTACTTC. This sequence encodes CASKWTSGTHYEQYF.

This clone was picked up a small number of times. The gene calls are TRBV21-1 and TRBJ1-5. TRBV21-1 is classified as a pseudogene. The CDR3 spans 14 residues. CDR3 region: CASSKDGGVPPQHF. In nucleotides, the CDR3 is TGTGCCAGCAGCAAAGACGGGGGAGTTCCCCCCCAGCATTTT.

V gene TRBV28 combines with J gene TRBJ1-1; D gene unclear. Trimming pared 4 bases from V and 4 bases from J, leaving 19 bases between. The CDR3 consists of 16 residues. Germline V CDR1 and CDR2: MDHEN, SYDVKM. This CDR3 is CASSSYPRGSGTEAFF. The CDR3 DNA reads TGTGCCAGCAGTTCGTACCCTCGGGGTAGCGGCACTGAAGCTTTCTTT.

This clone was recorded only once. The chain is built from TRBV5-1 and TRBJ2-1; 7 bases are a match to TRBD1. The CDR3 runs 15 residues. Trimming at V came to 0 bases and at J to 8 bases, leaving 8 bases not matched to a gene. CDR1 SGHRS and CDR2 YFSETQ come from the germline V gene. CDR3 loop: CASSLVQGSGYEQFF. In DNA, the CDR3 is TGCGCCAGCAGCTTGGTACAGGGGAGCGGCTATGAGCAGTTCTTC.

The V gene is TRBV2, the J gene TRBJ2-3; tentative D call: TRBD2 (6 bases). From germline, CDR1 is SNHLY and CDR2 FYNNEI. This CDR3 contains 14 residues. Trimming stripped 8 bases from V and 3 bases from J, with 15 bases between. CDR3 region: CASGGSTKTDTQYF. CDR3 in DNA: TGTGCCAGCGGAGGGAGCACCAAAACAGATACGCAGTATTTT.

This chain links TRBV6-4 with TRBJ1-2; a weak D match, TRBD1 (5 bases). Trimming stripped 0 bases from V and 2 bases from J, with 7 bases between. Germline V gene lookup returns CDR1 MRHNA and CDR2 SNTAGT. The CDR3 totals 14 residues. The CDR3 protein is CASSDSGANYGYTF. The CDR3 nucleotides are TGTGCCAGCAGTGACTCAGGGGCGAACTATGGCTACACCTTC.

The sample holds a few counts of this clone. V is TRBV18 and J is TRBJ1-1, with 9 nucleotides matching TRBD1. The CDR3 is 16 amino acids. Germline V lookup: CDR1 KGHSH, CDR2 LQKENI. V trimming: 2 bases; J trimming: 5 bases; junction bases outside the gene matches: 9. The CDR3 region is CASSPMGDRDSTEAFF. The DNA for the CDR3 is TGTGCCAGCTCACCAATGGGGGACAGGGATTCAACTGAAGCTTTCTTT.

V is TRBV18 and J is TRBJ2-3, with 11 bases identical to TRBD1. CDR1 KGHSH and CDR2 LQKENI come from the germline V gene. J gave up 6 bases and V 6 bases, and 8 bases lay outside the gene matches. The CDR3 contains 15 residues. CDR3: CASSPGTGGWDTQYF. The CDR3 DNA is TGTGCCAGCTCCCCCGGGACAGGGGGTTGGGATACGCAGTATTTT. The full variable domain, with the rest looked up from reference TRBV18 and TRBJ2-3, is NAGVMQNPRHLVRRRGQEARLRCSPMKGHSHVYWYRQLPEEGLKFMVYLQKENIIDESGMPKERFSAEFPKEGPSILRIQQVVRGDSAAYFCASSPGTGGWDTQYFGPGTRLTVL.

V gene TRBV5-1 combines with J gene TRBJ2-7, with D maybe TRBD2 (5 bases). The CDR3 is 13 residues long. Trimming pared 0 bases from V and 6 bases from J, leaving 10 bases between. Per germline, CDR1 SGHRS and CDR2 YFSETQ. CDR3 in amino acids: CASSLDLASEQYF. DNA of the CDR3: TGCGCCAGCAGCTTGGATCTAGCATCCGAGCAGTACTTC.

This clone was seen a few times. This rearrangement joins TRBV11-2 to TRBJ1-2, with a weak D call TRBD1 (5 bases). CDR1 is SGHAT and CDR2 is FQNNGV in the germline V gene. The V end was cut by 0 bases, the J end by 8 bases, with 16 bases between. The CDR3 is made up of 15 amino acids. DNA for the CDR3: TGTGCCAGCAGCTTAGAGCCTGCAGGGATAGGCGGCTACACCTTC. It encodes CASSLEPAGIGGYTF.

The chain has TRBV6-1 and TRBJ2-7, with D tentatively TRBD1 (6 bases). The V end was cut by 7 bases, the J end by 3 bases, with 16 bases between. The germline V gene has CDR1 MNHNS and CDR2 SASEGT. The CDR3 is 14 residues long. The CDR3 reads CASTEAIGGYEQYF. CDR3 DNA: TGTGCCAGCACCGAAGCGATAGGGGGCTACGAGCAGTACTTC.

The J gene is TRBJ1-4, the V gene TRBV30; D unresolved. Germline loops: CDR1 GTSNPN, CDR2 SVGIG (reference sequence). CDR3 length equals 13 residues. Trimming removed 0 bases from V and 6 bases from J, with 8 bases in between. In DNA, the CDR3 is TGTGCCTGGAGTGTGCGGCTCCATGAAAAACTGTTTTTT. Protein sequence: CAWSVRLHEKLFF. Looking up the rest from reference TRBV30 and TRBJ1-4 gives the full variable domain: SQTIHQWPATLVQPVGSPLSLECTVEGTSNPNLYWYRQAAGRGLQLLFYSVGIGQISSEVPQNLSASRPQDRQFILSSKKLLLSDSGFYLCAWSVRLHEKLFFGSGTQLSVL.

The CDR3 protein is CASSLGQGLYGYTF. In DNA, the CDR3 is TGCGCCAGCAGCTTGGGCCAGGGCCTCTATGGCTACACCTTC. The rearrangement uses TRBV5-1 and TRBJ1-2; D may be TRBD1 (5 bases). The germline CDR1 and CDR2 sequences are SGHRS and YFSETQ. V dropped 0 bases and J dropped 4 bases, with 10 bases sitting between them. This CDR3 has 14 residues.

Turning to this clone: At one boundary the junction diverges from the germline segment, which might be a read error. The chain combines TRBV9 with TRBJ2-5; 16 bases are a match to TRBD2. This CDR3 region has 17 residues. The germline gives CDR1 SGDLS, CDR2 YYNGEE. CDR3 DNA: TGTGCCAGCAGCGCGGGGACTAGCGGGAGGGCCGTGGAGAGCCAGTACTTC. It yields the protein CASSAGTSGRAVESQYF.